This T cell receptor (beta chain) was recorded in a study of human T cells and chemical hapten exposure. Study details: DPC at 2% was the sensitizing agent, placed on approximately 2 cm by approximately 2 cm of upper inner arm skin. The study patch tested 0.01% DPC on the upper back and read results at 6 days.

Attachment of unique molecular identifiers to individual cDNA molecules was performed in the library. TCRdb ran MiXCR on the RACE reads and lists one entry per CDR3 protein. The sample yields 65,000 to 95,000 distinct CDR3 sequences, 5% to 8.5% seen once. This clonotype has ten or more counts. The antigen is unknown. Notes on the study in general: With DPC sensitization, TCRs exceeding 1 in 1000 frequency showed no change.

The V and J ends lost 6 bases and 1 base, in that order; junction bases with no gene match: 4. CDR1 SQVTM and CDR2 ANQGSEA come from the germline V gene. The CDR3 has 13 residues. The time point here: patch test 2, 6 weeks after DPC sensitization. The treatment was: therapeutic diphenylcyclopropenone sensitization with weekly scalp DPC. This TCR derives from a woman in her thirties with alopecia areata. Some clones in this sample may be carry-over from other donors' samples. J is TRBJ1-1 and V is TRBV29-1, with 8 bases lining up with TRBD1. The sequencing here drew on whole blood, taken in connection with sensitization to the hapten diphenylcyclopropenone (DPC). As DNA, the CDR3 is TGCAGCGTACGGACAGGGACGAACACTGAAGCTTTCTTT. This codes for CSVRTGTNTEAFF.